These T cell receptor beta chains were read from a single sample in a study of neurological immune-mediated disorders. From the 5' RACE reads, TCRdb called clonotypes with MiXCR, one entry per CDR3 protein. The sample holds 15,000 to 25,000 distinct CDR3 sequences, approximately 6.8% seen once. The sequencing input was CD8+ T cells from blood. Receptors originate from a woman under 40 with HTLV-1-associated myelopathy (HAM/TSP). The CDR3 runs from the conserved cysteine through the conserved F or W. Each record gives: V gene, D gene, clone size, J gene, CDR3 DNA, CDR3 protein. D genes are given only for firm matches. Clone size is shown for a subset of rows, as once, few, many or a class of expanded clone.

v_gene: TRBV28; d_gene: TRBD1; abundance: large; j_gene: TRBJ2-3; CDR3nt: TGTGCCAGCAGTATCACCGGGACAGGGAGCACAGATACGCAGTATTTT; CDR3aa: CASSITGTGSTDTQYF
v_gene: TRBV5-6; d_gene: TRBD2; abundance: many; j_gene: TRBJ2-1; CDR3nt: TGTGCCAGCAGCCCGACTAGCGGGGGATCCAATGAGCAGTTCTTC; CDR3aa: CASSPTSGGSNEQFF
v_gene: TRBV7-9; d_gene: -; abundance: many; j_gene: TRBJ2-7; CDR3nt: TGTGCCAGCAGCTTAAGGTCCTACGAGCAGTACTTC; CDR3aa: CASSLRSYEQYF
v_gene: TRBV6-5; d_gene: TRBD2; abundance: many; j_gene: TRBJ2-2; CDR3nt: TGTGCCAGCAGTTACGGGACTAGTGGAGCCGGGGAGCTGTTTTTT; CDR3aa: CASSYGTSGAGELFF
v_gene: TRBV20-1; d_gene: -; abundance: many; j_gene: TRBJ2-3; CDR3nt: TGCAGTGCTCAGGGAGATACGCAGTATTTT; CDR3aa: CSAQGDTQYF
v_gene: TRBV7-6; d_gene: -; abundance: many; j_gene: TRBJ1-3; CDR3nt: TGTGCCAGCAGCTCGTCGGGGATTAGTGGAAACACCATATATTTT; CDR3aa: CASSSSGISGNTIYF
v_gene: TRBV18; d_gene: -; abundance: many; j_gene: TRBJ1-2; CDR3nt: TGTGCCAGCTCACCCGACTATGGCTACACCTTC; CDR3aa: CASSPDYGYTF
v_gene: TRBV20-1; d_gene: TRBD1; abundance: many; j_gene: TRBJ2-7; CDR3nt: TGCAGTGCTAGAGATACCGGGACAGACTACGAGCAGTACTTC; CDR3aa: CSARDTGTDYEQYF
v_gene: TRBV7-9; d_gene: -; abundance: many; j_gene: TRBJ1-1; CDR3nt: TGTGCCAGCAGCCTTGGGGGAGGGGGAGCTTTCTTT; CDR3aa: CASSLGGGGAFF
v_gene: TRBV12-3/TRBV12-4; d_gene: -; abundance: many; j_gene: TRBJ2-3; CDR3nt: TGTGCCAGCAGTCATGCAGATACGCAGTATTTT; CDR3aa: CASSHADTQYF
v_gene: TRBV12-3/TRBV12-4; d_gene: -; abundance: many; j_gene: TRBJ1-4; CDR3nt: TGTGCCAGCAGTCCTGGGACAGAAAAACTGTTTTTT; CDR3aa: CASSPGTEKLFF
v_gene: TRBV9; d_gene: -; abundance: many; j_gene: TRBJ1-1; CDR3nt: TGTGCCAGCAGCGAAGTTCTGGGAAACACTGAAGCTTTCTTT; CDR3aa: CASSEVLGNTEAFF
v_gene: TRBV5-6; d_gene: -; abundance: many; j_gene: TRBJ2-2; CDR3nt: TGTGCCAGCAGCGTGGGGGGAGGATCCACCGGGGAGCTGTTTTTT; CDR3aa: CASSVGGGSTGELFF
v_gene: TRBV5-1; d_gene: TRBD1; abundance: many; j_gene: TRBJ2-7; CDR3nt: TGCGCCAGCAGCTTGACCGGGACAGGCTACTCGAAAACCTACGAGCAGTACTTC; CDR3aa: CASSLTGTGYSKTYEQYF
v_gene: TRBV6-5; d_gene: -; abundance: many; j_gene: TRBJ2-5; CDR3nt: TGTGCCAGCAGTTACGGGGACACCCAAGAGACCCAGTACTTC; CDR3aa: CASSYGDTQETQYF
v_gene: TRBV5-5; d_gene: TRBD1; abundance: many; j_gene: TRBJ1-1; CDR3nt: TGTGCCAGCACCCAGGGGGTGGGAGGCGAAGCTTTCTTT; CDR3aa: CASTQGVGGEAFF
v_gene: TRBV10-2; d_gene: -; abundance: many; j_gene: TRBJ1-1; CDR3nt: TGCGCCAGCAGGTTGGGCGACACTGAAGCTTTCTTT; CDR3aa: CASRLGDTEAFF
v_gene: TRBV2; d_gene: -; abundance: many; j_gene: TRBJ2-3; CDR3nt: TGTGCCAGCACCGGGATGGGGGCGCCGGATACGCAGTATTTT; CDR3aa: CASTGMGAPDTQYF
v_gene: TRBV30; d_gene: -; abundance: few; j_gene: TRBJ2-1; CDR3nt: TGTGCCTGGAGTGTACTAGAGTACAATGAGCAGTTCTTC; CDR3aa: CAWSVLEYNEQFF
v_gene: TRBV5-1; d_gene: TRBD1; abundance: many; j_gene: TRBJ2-1; CDR3nt: TGCGCCAGCAGCTTCCGGGACAGGGTGGCCGATGAGCAGTTCTTC; CDR3aa: CASSFRDRVADEQFF
v_gene: TRBV29-1; d_gene: TRBD1; abundance: many; j_gene: TRBJ1-2; CDR3nt: TGCAGCGTTGATTCAACCGGGACAGGGGGCTATGGCTACACCTTC; CDR3aa: CSVDSTGTGGYGYTF
v_gene: TRBV6-1; d_gene: -; abundance: many; j_gene: TRBJ1-5; CDR3nt: TGTGCCAGCAGTGACGGTGGCAGGACCTGGCAATATAGCAATCAGCCCCAGCATTTT; CDR3aa: CASSDGGRTWQYSNQPQHF
v_gene: TRBV7-9; d_gene: -; abundance: many; j_gene: TRBJ2-2; CDR3nt: TGTGCCAGCAGCTCACAGACAGATAACACCGGGGAGCTGTTTTTT; CDR3aa: CASSSQTDNTGELFF
v_gene: TRBV20-1; d_gene: TRBD1; abundance: many; j_gene: TRBJ1-1; CDR3nt: TGCAGTGCTAGGCTGGGACAGGGGGCCTACAACACTGAAGCTTTCTTT; CDR3aa: CSARLGQGAYNTEAFF
v_gene: TRBV30; d_gene: -; abundance: many; j_gene: TRBJ2-2; CDR3nt: TGTGCCTGGAGCTGGGGCAGCGGGGAGCTGTTTTTT; CDR3aa: CAWSWGSGELFF
v_gene: TRBV18; d_gene: -; abundance: -; j_gene: TRBJ1-2; CDR3nt: TGTGCCAGCTCACCTGTGGGGACTTCTGATGGCTACACCTTC; CDR3aa: CASSPVGTSDGYTF
v_gene: TRBV11-2; d_gene: -; abundance: many; j_gene: TRBJ1-1; CDR3nt: TGTGCCAGCAGCTTAGTAGGGACTGAAGCTTTCTTT; CDR3aa: CASSLVGTEAFF
v_gene: TRBV29-1; d_gene: -; abundance: many; j_gene: TRBJ1-5; CDR3nt: TGCAGCGCGGACCCAGGGGGCAATCAGCCCCAGCATTTT; CDR3aa: CSADPGGNQPQHF
v_gene: TRBV6-1; d_gene: TRBD2; abundance: many; j_gene: TRBJ2-3; CDR3nt: TGTGCCAGCAGTGTTTCTAGCGGGGGCACAGATACGCAGTATTTT; CDR3aa: CASSVSSGGTDTQYF
v_gene: TRBV20-1; d_gene: -; abundance: medium-sized; j_gene: TRBJ1-5; CDR3nt: TGCAGTGCTAGCGGTACGGAATATCAGCCCCAGCATTTT; CDR3aa: CSASGTEYQPQHF
v_gene: TRBV20-1; d_gene: -; abundance: many; j_gene: TRBJ1-1; CDR3nt: TGCAGTGCTAGAGTAATTGAAACTGAAGCTTTCTTT; CDR3aa: CSARVIETEAFF
v_gene: TRBV29-1; d_gene: -; abundance: -; j_gene: TRBJ2-7; CDR3nt: TGCAGCGCACGTGATTACGAGCAGTACTTC; CDR3aa: CSARDYEQYF
v_gene: TRBV7-2; d_gene: -; abundance: many; j_gene: TRBJ1-2; CDR3nt: TGTGCCAGCAGCTTAGAAGGGGAAGGGAGGAACTATGGCTACACCTTC; CDR3aa: CASSLEGEGRNYGYTF
v_gene: TRBV12-3/TRBV12-4; d_gene: -; abundance: many; j_gene: TRBJ1-5; CDR3nt: TGTGCCAGCAGTTTAGAAGGGGGGGGCAATCAGCCCCAGCATTTT; CDR3aa: CASSLEGGGNQPQHF
v_gene: TRBV29-1; d_gene: -; abundance: many; j_gene: TRBJ2-3; CDR3nt: TGCAGCGTTGATTTGGGGGTCACAGATACGCAGTATTTT; CDR3aa: CSVDLGVTDTQYF
v_gene: TRBV30; d_gene: TRBD1; abundance: few; j_gene: TRBJ1-2; CDR3nt: TGTGCCTGGAAGGTTTTTCAGGGGGCAGATGGCTACACCTTC; CDR3aa: CAWKVFQGADGYTF
v_gene: TRBV30; d_gene: -; abundance: -; j_gene: TRBJ2-3; CDR3nt: TGTGCCTGGAGTGTAGTGGCGCCCACAGATACGCAGTATTTT; CDR3aa: CAWSVVAPTDTQYF
v_gene: TRBV18; d_gene: TRBD1; abundance: -; j_gene: TRBJ1-2; CDR3nt: TGTGCCAGCTCACCGCCGGGACAGGGGGCCCATGGCTACACCTTC; CDR3aa: CASSPPGQGAHGYTF
v_gene: TRBV13; d_gene: -; abundance: many; j_gene: TRBJ2-3; CDR3nt: TGTGCCAGCAGCTTAGGCCGAGGTGTCAGGAACACAGATACGCAGTATTTT; CDR3aa: CASSLGRGVRNTDTQYF
v_gene: TRBV4-2; d_gene: -; abundance: many; j_gene: TRBJ1-4; CDR3nt: TGTGCCAGCAGCCAAGATCTCGGGTTTGAAAAACTGTTTTTT; CDR3aa: CASSQDLGFEKLFF
v_gene: TRBV27; d_gene: TRBD1; abundance: many; j_gene: TRBJ1-4; CDR3nt: TGTGCCAGCAGGGGCCAGGGGGGGCGGAATGAAAAACTGTTTTTT; CDR3aa: CASRGQGGRNEKLFF
v_gene: TRBV29-1; d_gene: -; abundance: many; j_gene: TRBJ1-1; CDR3nt: TGCAGCGTTGAAGGCATGAACACTGAAGCTTTCTTT; CDR3aa: CSVEGMNTEAFF
v_gene: TRBV27; d_gene: -; abundance: many; j_gene: TRBJ1-1; CDR3nt: TGTGCCAGCAGTTTATCGCCCGGGCCCGGTGAAGCTTTCTTT; CDR3aa: CASSLSPGPGEAFF
v_gene: TRBV20-1; d_gene: -; abundance: -; j_gene: TRBJ1-1; CDR3nt: TGCAGTGCTAGTAATACGGTGAACACTGAAGCTTTCTTT; CDR3aa: CSASNTVNTEAFF
v_gene: TRBV20-1; d_gene: TRBD1; abundance: many; j_gene: TRBJ2-3; CDR3nt: TGCAGTGCCGAAGGACAGGGCACGCAGTATTTT; CDR3aa: CSAEGQGTQYF
v_gene: TRBV20-1; d_gene: TRBD2; abundance: many; j_gene: TRBJ2-3; CDR3nt: TGCAGTGCTAACCCCCTAGCGGACACAGATACGCAGTATTTT; CDR3aa: CSANPLADTDTQYF
v_gene: TRBV2; d_gene: -; abundance: many; j_gene: TRBJ1-2; CDR3nt: TGTGCCAGCAGTGATAACTATGGCTACACCTTC; CDR3aa: CASSDNYGYTF
v_gene: TRBV29-1; d_gene: TRBD1; abundance: many; j_gene: TRBJ1-1; CDR3nt: TGCAGCGTTGGAGAGGACAGGTCGAACACTGAAGCTTTCTTT; CDR3aa: CSVGEDRSNTEAFF
v_gene: TRBV6-5; d_gene: TRBD1; abundance: many; j_gene: TRBJ2-2; CDR3nt: TGTGCCACCCGGGACAGAGAACACACCGGGGAGCTGTTTTTT; CDR3aa: CATRDREHTGELFF